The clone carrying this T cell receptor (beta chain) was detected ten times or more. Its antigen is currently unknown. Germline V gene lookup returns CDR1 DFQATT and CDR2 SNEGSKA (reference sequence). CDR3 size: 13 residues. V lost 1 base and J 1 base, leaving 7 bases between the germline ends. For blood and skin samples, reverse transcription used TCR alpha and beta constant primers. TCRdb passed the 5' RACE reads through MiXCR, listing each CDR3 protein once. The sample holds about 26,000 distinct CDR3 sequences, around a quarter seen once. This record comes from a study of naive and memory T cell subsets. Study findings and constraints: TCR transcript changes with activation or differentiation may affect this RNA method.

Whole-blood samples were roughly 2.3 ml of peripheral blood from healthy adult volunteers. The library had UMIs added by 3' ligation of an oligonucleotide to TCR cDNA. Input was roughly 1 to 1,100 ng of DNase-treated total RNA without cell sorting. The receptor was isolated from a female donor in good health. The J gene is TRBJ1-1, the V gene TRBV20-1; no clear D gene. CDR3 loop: CSARGSRNTEAFF. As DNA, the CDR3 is TGCAGTGCTAGAGGCTCCAGGAACACTGAAGCTTTCTTT.